This T cell receptor (beta chain) came from a study of blood T cells in healthy people across ages. Study-wide results and caveats: Estimates of total diversity, which came from one million sequenced T cells, were considered to be underestimates.

The use of a sample-barcoded 5' primer and a J-beta primer mix characterized a second PCR of 7 to 11 cycles. MiXCR was run by TCRdb on the 5' RACE reads, yielding one entry per CDR3 protein. The table shows 730,000 or so distinct CDR3 sequences, with approximately 40% occurring only once. For this clonotype: Antigen unknown.

The germline V and J ends were trimmed by 2 bases and 5 bases, with 13 bases remaining between them. The CDR3 has 14 residues. Germline V gene sequence: CDR1 DFQATT, CDR2 SNEGSKA (reference sequence). The TCR comes from a man of 80 years or more in good health. The sample comprised blood. The rearrangement joins TRBV20-1 to TRBJ1-5; the D is unclear. DNA of the CDR3: TGCAGTGCTAGAACCGCCGAGGAAGATCAGCCCCAGCATTTT. Its translation: CSARTAEEDQPQHF.